Presented here are 26 T cell receptor beta chains from one specimen sequenced in a study of shared clonotypes between healthy human individuals. Sequencing was performed with immunoSEQ multiplex PCR; in TCRdb, only in-frame clones are kept and a portion is missing. Of 2 million to 2.5 million clones listed, 90% to 96% were seen once; the top ten hold roughly 0.13%. The sample taken for sequencing was naive CD4+ T cells sorted from blood. The subset: CD45RA+ positively selected. Source of these receptors: a man between 18 and 29 years old in good health.

The chain recombines TRBV19 with TRBJ2-3, with D unclear. Germline CDR1 LNHDA, CDR2 SQIVND (reference sequence). This CDR3 comprises 11 residues. The V gene lost 6 bases and the J gene lost 6 bases, with 7 bases spanning the gap. In DNA, the CDR3 is TGTGCCAGTAGGGTAGGCGATACGCAGTATTTT. As protein: CASRVGDTQYF. Full variable domain (remainder filled in from reference TRBV19 and TRBJ2-3): DGGITQSPKYLFRKEGQNVTLSCEQNLNHDAMYWYRQDPGQGLRLIYYSQIVNDFQKGDIAEGYSVSREKKESFPLTVTSAQKNPTAFYLCASRVGDTQYFGPGTRLTVL.

This clone showed up just once. V is TRBV30 and J is TRBJ2-5; 9 bases align to TRBD2. Germline trimming cut 5 bases from V and 1 base from J; bases unmatched to any gene: 5. CDR3 length: 14 amino acids. Germline lookup yields CDR1 GTSNPN and CDR2 SVGIG (reference sequence). The CDR3 protein is CAWDSGGPQETQYF. The CDR3 DNA reads as TGTGCCTGGGATAGCGGGGGCCCCCAAGAGACCCAGTACTTC. Using reference TRBV30 and TRBJ2-5 for the parts outside the CDR3, the full variable domain is SQTIHQWPATLVQPVGSPLSLECTVEGTSNPNLYWYRQAAGRGLQLLFYSVGIGQISSEVPQNLSASRPQDRQFILSSKKLLLSDSGFYLCAWDSGGPQETQYFGPGTRLLVL.

This sequence joins TRBV6-5 and TRBJ2-7; 7 bases match TRBD1. CDR1 is MNHEY and CDR2 is SVGAGI in the germline V gene. After removal of 2 bases from V and 2 bases from J, the junction contained 6 bases not matched to a gene. This CDR3 spans 15 amino acids. Written as DNA, the CDR3 is TGTGCCAGCAGTTACCAGGGGGTCCCTACCTACGAGCAGTACTTC. Protein: CASSYQGVPTYEQYF.

The V and J genes are TRBV7-9 and TRBJ2-3, with 9 bases lining up with TRBD2. Germline V gives CDR1 SEHNR, CDR2 FQNEAQ (reference sequence). With 5 bases clipped from V and 5 bases from J, the junction kept 8 bases outside the gene matches. CDR3 length: 15 amino acids. CDR3 nucleotide sequence: TGTGCCAGCAGCGTCAGGCGGGGGGGCGTAGATACGCAGTATTTT. As protein: CASSVRRGGVDTQYF.

V and J are TRBV2 and TRBJ1-2, with 9 nucleotides matching TRBD1. Germline CDR1 reads SNHLY; CDR2 reads FYNNEI. The CDR3 is 14 amino acids. Germline trimming cut 7 bases from V and 2 bases from J; bases unmatched to any gene: 5. The CDR3 is CASTGQGPNYGYTF. The CDR3 DNA sequence: TGTGCCAGCACCGGACAGGGGCCGAACTATGGCTACACCTTC.

Details on this clone: A read error is possible here, since a much larger clone lies one base away. This CDR3 is also generated by other DNA sequences in the sample. This chain connects TRBV7-8 to TRBJ2-5; D is unclear. This CDR3 spans 11 amino acids. Trimming removed 1 base from V and 4 bases from J, with 1 base in between. Per germline, CDR1 SGHVS and CDR2 FQNEAQ. Here the CDR3 reads CASSLVETQYF. For the CDR3, the DNA is TGTGCCAGCAGCTTAGTAGAGACCCAGTACTTC.

The gene calls are TRBV10-3 and TRBJ2-1; possibly TRBD2 for D (6 bases). The V end lost 0 bases, the J end lost 8 bases, and 11 bases lay between the germline ends. The CDR3 totals 14 residues. The germline V gene encodes CDR1 ENHRY and CDR2 SYGVKD. CDR3 in amino acids: CAISESGGLDEQFF. The CDR3 bases are TGTGCCATCAGTGAGTCAGGAGGGCTCGATGAGCAGTTCTTC.

The chain is built from TRBV5-4 and TRBJ2-3, with 12 bases that match TRBD2. This CDR3 has 16 amino acids. Trimming removed 2 bases from V and 2 bases from J; junction bases left unmatched: 3. Per germline, CDR1 SGHNT and CDR2 YYREEE (reference sequence). The CDR3 spells CASSFGLAGSTDTQYF. CDR3 DNA: TGTGCCAGCAGCTTCGGACTAGCGGGGTCCACAGATACGCAGTATTTT.

The chain uses TRBV6-5 and TRBJ1-1; TRBD1 might be the D (5 bases). Germline V lookup: CDR1 MNHEY, CDR2 SVGAGI. Trimming pared 8 bases from V and 4 bases from J, leaving 20 bases between. There are 15 residues in the CDR3. In DNA, the CDR3 is TGTGCCAGCGAGAGGGGTAAAGGTTTGGGCACTGAAGCTTTCTTT. It codes for CASERGKGLGTEAFF.

This clone showed up just once. The chain employs TRBV2 and TRBJ2-1; the match to TRBD2 covers 10 bases. With 6 bases clipped from V and 5 bases from J, the junction kept 4 bases outside the gene matches. The CDR3 is 14 residues long. The germline gives CDR1 SNHLY, CDR2 FYNNEI. DNA of the CDR3: TGTGCCAGCAGAGGACTAGCGGTAAACAATGAGCAGTTCTTC. Its protein product is CASRGLAVNNEQFF.

J is TRBJ1-2 and V is TRBV28; D is unclear. Germline V lookup: CDR1 MDHEN, CDR2 SYDVKM. The CDR3 totals 13 residues. V lost 5 bases and J lost 8, with 15 bases in between. This CDR3 reads CASSLDLTEGYTF. CDR3 in DNA: TGTGCCAGCAGTCTCGACCTAACCGAGGGCTACACCTTC.

For this clone: Other DNA sequences within the sample encode an identical CDR3. The chain links TRBV5-1 to TRBJ1-5, with D maybe TRBD1 (5 bases). Germline CDR1 and CDR2: SGHRS and YFSETQ. The CDR3 has 15 amino acids. V was clipped by 0 bases and J by 4 bases, with 11 bases between them. The CDR3 DNA reads as TGCGCCAGCAGCTTGGAAGCCGGGGGGAATCAGCCCCAGCATTTT. This encodes CASSLEAGGNQPQHF.

The rearrangement links TRBV9 to TRBJ2-7; perhaps TRBD1 as D (5 bases). The CDR3 sequence is 15 residues long. V lost 0 bases and J 0 bases, leaving 10 bases between the germline ends. Germline CDR1 SGDLS, CDR2 YYNGEE. The CDR3 reads CASSVEGPPSYEQYF. As DNA, the CDR3 is TGTGCCAGCAGCGTAGAGGGGCCTCCCTCCTACGAGCAGTACTTC. The variable domain in full, with the rest retrieved from reference TRBV9 and TRBJ2-7, is DSGVTQTPKHLITATGQRVTLRCSPRSGDLSVYWYQQSLDQGLQFLIQYYNGEERAKGNILERFSAQQFPDLHSELNLSSLELGDSALYFCASSVEGPPSYEQYFGPGTRLTVT.

The rearrangement joins TRBV7-2 to TRBJ2-3; TRBD2 aligns across 8 bases. CDR1 is SGHTA, CDR2 FQGNSA, per germline. V trimming: 1 base; J trimming: 0 bases; junction bases outside the gene matches: 3. The CDR3 runs to 16 residues. The CDR3 sequence: CASSLEASGSTDTQYF. The DNA of the CDR3 is TGTGCCAGCAGCTTAGAGGCTAGCGGGAGCACAGATACGCAGTATTTT.

The rearrangement joins TRBV6-6 to TRBJ2-7; D is perhaps TRBD2 (5 bases). This CDR3 has 14 residues. Germline V gives CDR1 MNHNY, CDR2 SVGAGI (reference sequence). Trimming left V 7 bases short and J 3 bases short, with 16 bases between. In DNA form, the CDR3 reads TGTGCCAGCACCGACGCCGGACTCATCTACGAGCAGTACTTC. This codes for CASTDAGLIYEQYF.

The chain carries TRBV6-1 and TRBJ1-5; the D gene is possibly TRBD1 (6 bases). V lost 2 bases and J lost 0, with 11 bases in between. This CDR3 is 16 amino acids long. Germline V gene sequence: CDR1 MNHNS, CDR2 SASEGT. The CDR3 nucleotides are TGTGCCAGCAGTGAACAGGGGCCCTATAGCAATCAGCCCCAGCATTTT. Amino acid sequence: CASSEQGPYSNQPQHF.

V is TRBV25-1 and J is TRBJ2-7, with D possibly matching TRBD1 (5 bases). This CDR3 spans 15 amino acids. V was shortened by 3 bases and J by 3 bases, with 15 bases between the two germline ends. Germline V CDR1 and CDR2: MGHDK, SYGVNS. For the CDR3, the DNA is TGTGCCAGCAGTGACTACTCCCGACAGTTCTACGAGCAGTACTTC. Translating it yields CASSDYSRQFYEQYF.

The J gene is TRBJ1-5, the V gene TRBV6-5; D gene uncertain. The CDR3 extends over 15 amino acids. Trimming pared 6 bases from V and 0 bases from J, leaving 12 bases between. CDR1 and CDR2 from the germline V gene are MNHEY and SVGAGI. CDR3 in DNA: TGTGCCAGCAGGGAGGGAAGTTATAGCAATCAGCCCCAGCATTTT. Amino acids: CASREGSYSNQPQHF.

The CDR3 nucleotides are TGTGCCAGCAGCTATGACAGAAACTATGGCTACACCTTC. It encodes CASSYDRNYGYTF. The chain recombines TRBV6-6 with TRBJ1-2, with a tentative D call TRBD1 (5 bases). Trimming shortened V by 6 bases and J by 2 bases, and 10 bases separated the two germline ends. CDR3 length equals 13 residues. Per the germline V gene, CDR1 is MNHNY and CDR2 is SVGAGI (reference sequence).

Notes on this clone: This sample also contains other DNA sequences that code for the same CDR3. The chain links TRBV10-3 to TRBJ2-1, with TRBD2 as a possible D gene (6 bases). V gave up 10 bases and J gave up 3 bases, with 10 bases separating them. Germline values: CDR1 ENHRY, CDR2 SYGVKD. CDR3 length equals 12 residues. The CDR3 spells CATGGNYNEQFF. CDR3 nucleotide sequence: TGTGCCACTGGGGGGAACTACAATGAGCAGTTCTTC.

This clone has just one count. The chain uses TRBV9 and TRBJ1-4; 11 bases fit TRBD1. With V trimmed by 5 bases and J by 7 bases, 10 bases remained unmatched. The length of the CDR3 is 16 residues. Germline-derived CDR1 and CDR2 are SGDLS and YYNGEE. Here the CDR3 reads CASSRGQGAWSEKLFF. The CDR3 nucleotides are TGTGCCAGCAGTCGAGGACAGGGGGCATGGAGTGAAAAACTGTTTTTT.

CDR3 DNA: TGCGCCAGCAGCCAAGATTTCACTACAACTAATGAAAAACTGTTTTTT. Protein: CASSQDFTTTNEKLFF. The rearrangement uses TRBV4-3 and TRBJ1-4, with D hard to call. Germline V gene sequence: CDR1 LGHNA, CDR2 YSLEER. The V and J ends lost 0 bases and 0 bases respectively, with 8 bases between them. The CDR3 sequence is 16 residues long.

This sequence joins TRBV5-4 and TRBJ1-3, with D unclear. V was trimmed by 3 bases and J by 0 bases, leaving 16 bases between them. Germline values: CDR1 SGHNT, CDR2 YYREEE (reference sequence). The CDR3 runs to 17 residues. CDR3 in amino acids: CASSSRVAGSSGNTIYF. The CDR3 nucleotides read TGTGCCAGCAGCTCGAGAGTAGCAGGTTCCTCTGGAAACACCATATATTTT.

J is TRBJ2-3 and V is TRBV2; no clear D gene. Deletions cut 5 bases from V and 4 bases from J, with 13 bases between. CDR3 length: 14 residues. In germline, CDR1 is SNHLY, CDR2 FYNNEI. CDR3 region: CASSLGTTADTQYF. In DNA, the CDR3 is TGTGCCAGCAGTCTGGGCACCACGGCAGATACGCAGTATTTT.

The chain couples TRBV30 to TRBJ1-2, with 8 bases aligning to TRBD1. The CDR3 extends over 12 amino acids. V trimming: 8 bases; J trimming: 3 bases; junction bases outside the gene matches: 5. CDR1 is GTSNPN and CDR2 is SVGIG in the germline V gene (reference sequence). Here the CDR3 reads CAIGQGDYGYTF. The DNA for the CDR3 is TGTGCCATCGGACAGGGAGACTATGGCTACACCTTC.

The chain has TRBV5-1 and TRBJ2-3; D is unclear. Trimming removed 2 bases at V and 4 bases at J, with 5 bases between. There are 12 residues in the CDR3. CDR1 SGHRS and CDR2 YFSETQ come from the germline V gene. CDR3 region: CASSFGPDTQYF. CDR3 bases: TGCGCCAGCAGCTTCGGGCCAGATACGCAGTATTTT.